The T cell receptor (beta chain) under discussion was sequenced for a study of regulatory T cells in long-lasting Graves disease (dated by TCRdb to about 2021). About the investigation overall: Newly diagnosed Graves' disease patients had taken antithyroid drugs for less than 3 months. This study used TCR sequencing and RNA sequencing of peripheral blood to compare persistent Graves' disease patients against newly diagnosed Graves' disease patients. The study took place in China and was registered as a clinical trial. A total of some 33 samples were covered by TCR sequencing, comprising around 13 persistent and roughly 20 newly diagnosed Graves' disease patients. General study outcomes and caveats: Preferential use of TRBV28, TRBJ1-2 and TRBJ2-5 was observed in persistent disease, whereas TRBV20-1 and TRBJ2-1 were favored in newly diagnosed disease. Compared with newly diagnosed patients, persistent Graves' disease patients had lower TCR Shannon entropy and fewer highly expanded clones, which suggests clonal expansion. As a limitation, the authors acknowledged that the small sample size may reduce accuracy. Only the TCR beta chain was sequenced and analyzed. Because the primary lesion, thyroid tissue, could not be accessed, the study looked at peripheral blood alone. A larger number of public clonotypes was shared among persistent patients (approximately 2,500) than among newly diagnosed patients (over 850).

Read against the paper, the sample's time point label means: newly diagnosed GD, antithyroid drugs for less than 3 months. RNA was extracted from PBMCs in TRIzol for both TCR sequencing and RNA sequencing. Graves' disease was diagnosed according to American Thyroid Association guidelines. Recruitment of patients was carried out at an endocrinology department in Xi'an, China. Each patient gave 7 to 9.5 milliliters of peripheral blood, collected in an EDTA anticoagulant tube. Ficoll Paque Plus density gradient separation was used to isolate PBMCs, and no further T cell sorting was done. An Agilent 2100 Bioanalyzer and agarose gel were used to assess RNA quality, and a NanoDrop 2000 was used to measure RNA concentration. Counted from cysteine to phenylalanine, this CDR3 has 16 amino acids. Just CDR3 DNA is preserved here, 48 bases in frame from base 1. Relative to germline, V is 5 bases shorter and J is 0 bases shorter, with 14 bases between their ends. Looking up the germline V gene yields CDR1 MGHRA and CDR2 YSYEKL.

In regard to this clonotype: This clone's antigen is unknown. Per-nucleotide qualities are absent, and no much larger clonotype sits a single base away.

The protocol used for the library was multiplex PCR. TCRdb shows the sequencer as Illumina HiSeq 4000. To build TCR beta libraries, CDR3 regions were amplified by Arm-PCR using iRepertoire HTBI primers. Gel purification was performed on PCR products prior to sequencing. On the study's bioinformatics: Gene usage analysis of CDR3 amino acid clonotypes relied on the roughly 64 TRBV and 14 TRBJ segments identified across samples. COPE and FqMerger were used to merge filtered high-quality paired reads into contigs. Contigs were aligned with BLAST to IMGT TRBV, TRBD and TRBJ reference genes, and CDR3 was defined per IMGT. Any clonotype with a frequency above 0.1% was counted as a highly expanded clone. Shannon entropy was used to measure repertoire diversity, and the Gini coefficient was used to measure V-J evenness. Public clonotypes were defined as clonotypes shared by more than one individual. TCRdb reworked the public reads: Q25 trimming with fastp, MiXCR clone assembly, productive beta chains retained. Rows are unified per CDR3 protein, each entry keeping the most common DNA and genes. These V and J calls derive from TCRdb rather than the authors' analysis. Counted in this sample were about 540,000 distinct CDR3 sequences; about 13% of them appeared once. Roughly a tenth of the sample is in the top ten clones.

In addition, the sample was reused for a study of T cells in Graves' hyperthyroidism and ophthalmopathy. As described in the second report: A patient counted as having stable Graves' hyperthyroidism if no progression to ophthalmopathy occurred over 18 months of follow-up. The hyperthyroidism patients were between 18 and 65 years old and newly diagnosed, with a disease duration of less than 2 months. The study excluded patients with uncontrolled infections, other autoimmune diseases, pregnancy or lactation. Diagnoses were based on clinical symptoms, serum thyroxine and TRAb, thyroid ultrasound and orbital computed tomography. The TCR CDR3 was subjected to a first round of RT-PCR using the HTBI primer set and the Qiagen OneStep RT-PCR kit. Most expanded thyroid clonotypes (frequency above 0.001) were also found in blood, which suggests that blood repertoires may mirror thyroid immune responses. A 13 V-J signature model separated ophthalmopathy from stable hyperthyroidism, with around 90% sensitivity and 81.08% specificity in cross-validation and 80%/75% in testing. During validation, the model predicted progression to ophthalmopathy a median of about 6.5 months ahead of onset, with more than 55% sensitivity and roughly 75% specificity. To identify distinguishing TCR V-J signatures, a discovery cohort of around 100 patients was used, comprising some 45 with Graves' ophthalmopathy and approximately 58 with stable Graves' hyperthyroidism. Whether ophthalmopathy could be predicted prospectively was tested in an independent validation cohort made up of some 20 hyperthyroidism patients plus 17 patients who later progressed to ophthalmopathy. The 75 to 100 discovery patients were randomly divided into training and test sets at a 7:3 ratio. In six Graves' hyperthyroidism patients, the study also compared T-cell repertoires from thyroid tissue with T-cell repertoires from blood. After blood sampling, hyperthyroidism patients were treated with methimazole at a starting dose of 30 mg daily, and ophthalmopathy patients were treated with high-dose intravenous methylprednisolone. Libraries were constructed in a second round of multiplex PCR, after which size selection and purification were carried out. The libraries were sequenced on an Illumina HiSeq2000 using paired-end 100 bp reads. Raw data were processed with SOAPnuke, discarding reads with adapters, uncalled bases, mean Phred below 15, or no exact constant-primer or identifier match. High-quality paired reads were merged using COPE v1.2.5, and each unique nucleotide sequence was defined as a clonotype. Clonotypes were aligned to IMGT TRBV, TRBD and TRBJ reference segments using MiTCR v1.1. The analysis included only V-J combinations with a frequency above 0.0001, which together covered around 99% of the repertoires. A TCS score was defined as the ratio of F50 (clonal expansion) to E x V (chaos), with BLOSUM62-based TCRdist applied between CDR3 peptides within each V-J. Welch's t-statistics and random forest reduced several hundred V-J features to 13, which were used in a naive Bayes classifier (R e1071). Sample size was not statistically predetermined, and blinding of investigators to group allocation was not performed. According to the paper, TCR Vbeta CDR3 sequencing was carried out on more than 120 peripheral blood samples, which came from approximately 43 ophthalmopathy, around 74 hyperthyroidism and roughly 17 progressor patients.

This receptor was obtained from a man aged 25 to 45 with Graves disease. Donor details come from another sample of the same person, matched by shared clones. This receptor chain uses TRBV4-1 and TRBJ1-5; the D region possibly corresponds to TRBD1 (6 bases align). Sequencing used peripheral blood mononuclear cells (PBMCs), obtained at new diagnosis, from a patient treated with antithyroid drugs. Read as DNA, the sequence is TGCGCCAGCAGCGGTGGGGGGGCGAATAGCAATCAGCCCCAGCATTTT. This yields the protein CASSGGGANSNQPQHF.